These 20 T cell receptor beta chains were sequenced from one sample in a study of shared clonotypes between healthy human individuals (dated by TCRdb to about 2020). The library was produced with the immunoSEQ multiplex PCR assay. The table was pulled from immuneACCESS by TCRdb, which kept in-frame rearrangements only. Such tables lose some clones; where checked, under half of the loss comes from unresolved V genes, and the rest has no known cause. This sample holds about 960,000 clones; over 75% were observed only once. The ten largest clones take up about 1.5% of the sample. Sample: memory CD4+ T cells sorted from blood. The cell subset or site label for this specimen denotes: CD45RA-negative fraction. The source is a man between 18 and 35 years old in good health.

A note on this clone: The sample holds other DNA sequences that translate to the same CDR3. The rearrangement uses TRBV6-6 and TRBJ2-1; TRBD2 agrees at 11 bases. Germline values: CDR1 MNHNY, CDR2 SVGAGI (reference sequence). CDR3 length equals 16 residues. The V segment lost 6 bases and the J segment 1 base; nucleotides outside the gene matches: 5. The chain's CDR3 is CASSGTSGRSYNEQFF. In DNA form, the CDR3 reads TGTGCCAGCAGCGGAACTAGCGGGAGATCCTACAATGAGCAGTTCTTC.

The genes are TRBV5-1 and TRBJ2-7; 7 bases are shared with TRBD1. In germline, CDR1 is SGHRS, CDR2 YFSETQ. This CDR3 comprises 15 residues. V lost 1 base, J lost 2 bases, and 6 bases stayed unmatched. CDR3 nucleotide sequence: TGCGCCAGCAGCTTGATCCTAGGGGGCGCCTACGAGCAGTACTTC. It yields the protein CASSLILGGAYEQYF.

The rearrangement uses TRBV18 and TRBJ1-1, with 8 bases matching TRBD1. The CDR3 has 12 amino acids. Germline CDR1 KGHSH, CDR2 LQKENI. V lost 6 bases, J lost 5 bases, and 2 bases stayed unmatched. CDR3 bases: TGTGCCAGCTCTCGGACAGGGACTGAAGCTTTCTTT. Residues: CASSRTGTEAFF. The entire variable domain, with the rest obtained from reference TRBV18 and TRBJ1-1, is as follows: NAGVMQNPRHLVRRRGQEARLRCSPMKGHSHVYWYRQLPEEGLKFMVYLQKENIIDESGMPKERFSAEFPKEGPSILRIQQVVRGDSAAYFCASSRTGTEAFFGQGTRLTVV.

The chain uses TRBV4-3 and TRBJ1-1; tentatively, D is TRBD1 (5 bases). The CDR3 length is 15 residues. Between the trimmed V and J ends, which lost 1 base and 6 bases, there was a span of 15 bases. Germline values: CDR1 LGHNA, CDR2 YSLEER. CDR3 amino acids: CASSQGGKPGSEAFF. CDR3 coding DNA: TGCGCCAGCAGCCAAGGGGGGAAACCGGGTTCTGAAGCTTTCTTT.

The rearrangement links TRBV6-1 to TRBJ2-2, with D possibly TRBD1 on 7 matching bases. The CDR3 length is 14 residues. V was shortened by 7 bases and J by 6 bases, with 15 bases between the two germline ends. Germline values: CDR1 MNHNS, CDR2 SASEGT. The CDR3 nucleotides are TGTGCCAGCAAACGACAGGGAGGTCCCGGGGAGCTGTTTTTT. Protein product: CASKRQGGPGELFF.

This rearrangement joins TRBV18 to TRBJ2-2; 10 nucleotides agree with TRBD1. Germline CDR1 reads KGHSH; CDR2 reads LQKENI. The CDR3 extends over 14 amino acids. The trim removed 3 bases at V and 6 bases at J, leaving 1 base unmatched. The DNA for the CDR3 is TGTGCCAGCTCACCCGACAGGGGGCCCGGGGAGCTGTTTTTT. Translation gives CASSPDRGPGELFF.

The V call is TRBV19, the J call TRBJ1-6; a possible D gene is TRBD1 (5 bases). Germline loops: CDR1 LNHDA, CDR2 SQIVND (reference sequence). V lost 6 bases, J lost 7 bases, and 13 bases lay in between. There are 14 residues in the CDR3. This CDR3 reads CASRDSSGNSPLHF. The CDR3 DNA sequence: TGTGCCAGTAGAGACAGTTCGGGCAATTCACCCCTCCACTTT. Filled out from reference TRBV19 and TRBJ1-6, the complete variable domain reads DGGITQSPKYLFRKEGQNVTLSCEQNLNHDAMYWYRQDPGQGLRLIYYSQIVNDFQKGDIAEGYSVSREKKESFPLTVTSAQKNPTAFYLCASRDSSGNSPLHFGNGTRLTVT.

This clone was found a few times. Other DNA sequences from this sample encode an identical CDR3 as well. The J gene is TRBJ2-3, the V gene TRBV2; 7 nucleotides align to TRBD1. This CDR3 spans 15 amino acids. The trim removed 3 bases at V and 0 bases at J, leaving 3 bases unmatched. CDR1 and CDR2 from the germline V gene are SNHLY and FYNNEI. This CDR3 reads CASSDRGRSTDTQYF. Here the CDR3 DNA reads TGTGCCAGCAGTGACAGGGGGAGAAGCACAGATACGCAGTATTTT.

As for this clone: The sample contains more than one DNA sequence encoding this CDR3. The chain combines TRBV25-1 with TRBJ1-2; D uncertain. Germline V gives CDR1 MGHDK, CDR2 SYGVNS. The CDR3 is 13 amino acids. The V and J ends lost 1 base and 4 bases respectively, with 7 bases between them. CDR3 amino acids: CASSESGGYGYTF. CDR3 coding DNA: TGTGCCAGCAGTGAATCGGGCGGCTATGGCTACACCTTC.

The genes are TRBV19 and TRBJ1-3; 7 nucleotides line up with TRBD1. The germline gives CDR1 LNHDA, CDR2 SQIVND (reference sequence). Unmatched junction bases numbered 10, after V lost 7 bases and J lost 1 base. The CDR3 is 16 residues long. The CDR3 loop is CASTPDRTRSGNTIYF. CDR3 coding DNA: TGTGCCAGTACCCCGGACAGGACTCGTTCTGGAAACACCATATATTTT.

The gene calls are TRBV11-2 and TRBJ2-3, with D unclear. Trimming shortened V by 5 bases and J by 4 bases, and 19 bases separated the two germline ends. This CDR3 spans 16 amino acids. Germline-derived CDR1 and CDR2 are SGHAT and FQNNGV. The CDR3 sequence: CASSASGRFSPDTQYF. DNA of the CDR3: TGTGCCAGCAGCGCTAGTGGACGGTTTTCGCCAGATACGCAGTATTTT.

This chain connects TRBV4-1 to TRBJ2-6, with 7 bases aligning to TRBD2. Trimming at V came to 4 bases and at J to 0 bases, leaving 9 bases not matched to a gene. In germline, CDR1 is MGHRA, CDR2 YSYEKL. This CDR3 is built from 18 residues. The CDR3 protein is CASSPSPGRSSGANVLTF. The CDR3 region has the DNA TGCGCCAGCAGCCCCAGTCCCGGGAGGTCCTCTGGGGCCAACGTCCTGACTTTC.

The chain has TRBV5-4 and TRBJ1-1; D uncertain. V dropped 2 bases and J dropped 6 bases, with 14 bases sitting between them. CDR3 size: 14 residues. CDR1 and CDR2 from the germline V gene are SGHNT and YYREEE (reference sequence). The CDR3 DNA reads as TGTGCCAGCAGCTTCCCCCAAAGGGCGGCTGAAGCTTTCTTT. This gives the protein CASSFPQRAAEAFF. Full variable domain (rest looked up from reference TRBV5-4 and TRBJ1-1): ETGVTQSPTHLIKTRGQQVTLRCSSQSGHNTVSWYQQALGQGPQFIFQYYREEENGRGNFPPRFSGLQFPNYSSELNVNALELDDSALYLCASSFPQRAAEAFFGQGTRLTVV.

About this clone: This sample also contains other DNA sequences that code for the same CDR3. The gene calls are TRBV7-8 and TRBJ2-7, with a possible D match to TRBD1 (6 bases). There are 12 residues in the CDR3. The V gene's germline CDR1 is SGHVS and CDR2 FQNEAQ. The V and J ends lost 1 base and 6 bases respectively, with 7 bases between them. The CDR3 DNA reads TGTGCCAGCAGCTTAGTCAGGGGCGAGCAGTACTTC. Its protein product is CASSLVRGEQYF.

Written as DNA, the CDR3 is TGTGCCAGCAGTCCTCTTACGACAGCTGGAAACACCATATATTTT. This gives the protein CASSPLTTAGNTIYF. This chain joins TRBV27 and TRBJ1-3, with D possibly being TRBD1 (5 bases). V was trimmed by 5 bases and J by 2 bases, leaving 13 bases between them. The CDR3 has 15 amino acids. CDR1 and CDR2 (germline): MNHEY, SMNVEV (reference sequence).

The V gene is TRBV7-9, the J gene TRBJ2-7; 7 bases line up with TRBD1. Germline V CDR1 and CDR2: SEHNR, FQNEAQ (reference sequence). The V and J ends lost 8 bases and 4 bases, in that order; junction bases with no gene match: 14. This CDR3 region has 15 residues. The CDR3 DNA reads as TGTGCCAGCGTCAGCCCCCGGGACAGTTCTTACGAGCAGTACTTC. It translates to CASVSPRDSSYEQYF. Drawing the rest from reference TRBV7-9 and TRBJ2-7, the complete variable domain is DTGVSQNPRHKITKRGQNVTFRCDPISEHNRLYWYRQTLGQGPEFLTYFQNEAQLEKSRLLSDRFSAERPKGSFSTLEIQRTEQGDSAMYLCASVSPRDSSYEQYFGPGTRLTVT.

The J gene is TRBJ1-1, the V gene TRBV10-1, with D unresolved. In germline, CDR1 is WNHNN, CDR2 SYGVQD (reference sequence). The CDR3 runs 12 residues. V lost 2 bases to trimming and J lost 1 base, with 2 bases between them. Here the CDR3 reads CASSEGNTEAFF. CDR3 DNA sequence: TGCGCCAGCAGTGAGGGGAACACTGAAGCTTTCTTT.

Only one count was recorded for this clone. V gene TRBV7-2 combines with J gene TRBJ2-5; D unclear. V was cut by 2 bases and J by 4 bases, with 17 bases left in between. CDR1 and CDR2 from the germline V gene are SGHTA and FQGNSA. The CDR3 is made up of 16 amino acids. CDR3 residues: CASSLNGVGWIETQYF. CDR3 bases: TGTGCCAGCAGCTTAAATGGGGTGGGGTGGATAGAGACCCAGTACTTC.

This clone was observed a few times. The chain recombines TRBV4-1 with TRBJ1-6; 9 positions agree with TRBD1. Germline V gene lookup returns CDR1 MGHRA and CDR2 YSYEKL. V dropped 2 bases and J dropped 7; count of bases not matched to a gene: 9. This CDR3 comprises 17 residues. The CDR3 DNA reads TGCGCCAGCAGCCAACCTACAGGGGGCGCGAGGAATTCACCCCTCCACTTT. Translated, it gives CASSQPTGGARNSPLHF.

There are many counts of this clone. The chain carries TRBV5-4 and TRBJ2-5; D is undetermined. The CDR3 has 13 residues. Germline V gene sequence: CDR1 SGHNT, CDR2 YYREEE (reference sequence). With 0 bases removed from V and 5 bases from J, the gap between germline ends came to 8 bases. CDR3 loop: CASSLGLVETQYF. The CDR3 DNA is TGTGCCAGCAGCTTGGGGTTAGTGGAGACCCAGTACTTC.